The rows below give T cell receptor beta chains drawn from one sample of a study of shared clonotypes between healthy human individuals. Generated by immunoSEQ multiplex PCR, the TCRdb table keeps only in-frame clones and is missing some. The table lists about 510,000 clones, 79% of them singletons. The sequencing sample was made of PBMCs. Source of these receptors: a woman aged 40 to 50 in good health. Some clones in this sample may be carry-over from other donors' samples. The conserved cysteine and the conserved F or W are not part of the CDR3 here. The size of a clone is reported for some rows only, either as once, few or many, or as a class for expanded clones.

clone_size j_call cdr3_length v_call cdr3_aa
many TRBJ2-3 15 TRBV4-1 ASSRIIRVGGTDTQY
- TRBJ1-2 13 TRBV7-2 ASSRGGVISYGYT
- TRBJ2-2 14 TRBV9 ASSPTGTANTGELF
once TRBJ1-5 12 TRBV15 ATSRDPGNQPQH
- - 11 TRBV4-1 ASSQGTQYEQY
- TRBJ1-2 12 TRBV30 AWIRRELNYGYT
once TRBJ1-5 10 TRBV28 ASSQGRQPQH
few TRBJ1-2 11 TRBV14 ASSQGTFYGYT
once TRBJ1-2 13 TRBV11-2 ASSLGQGEGYGYT
- TRBJ2-3 13 TRBV7-2 ASSPGTSGTGTQY
- TRBJ2-7 13 TRBV19 ASSVLAGATYEQY
- TRBJ1-2 11 TRBV29-1 SVPPQGGYGYT
- TRBJ2-7 10 TRBV19 ASSNRGCEQY
once TRBJ1-5 10 TRBV11-2 ASSLMGQPQH
- TRBJ2-7 14 TRBV2 ASSDRDSSIPYEQY
- TRBJ2-3 16 TRBV7-7 ASSPNPRTSGSGDTQY
- TRBJ2-7 10 TRBV29-1 SVELVTGEQY
once TRBJ2-2 16 TRBV5-1 ASSMRLAGVGDTGELF
many TRBJ1-1 12 TRBV7-3 ASSPSHSNTEAF
- TRBJ2-2 17 TRBV5-1 ASSLEGQGWGGGTGELF
- TRBJ2-3 11 TRBV29-1 SVEGQILATQY
- TRBJ2-5 13 TRBV15 ATSRGTTSKATQY
- TRBJ2-2 11 TRBV4-3 ASSKGRHRGAV
- TRBJ2-3 15 TRBV11-2 ASSLIVPAGGPDTQY
- TRBJ2-3 12 TRBV5-1 ASRSGTLTDTQY
- TRBJ2-7 12 TRBV7-2 ASSPRTSGYEQY
- TRBJ2-2 11 TRBV28 ASRQRAPGELF
- TRBJ2-5 12 TRBV15 ATSRGQAGETQY
- TRBJ2-7 13 TRBV11-2 ASRTLIAGVYEQY
- TRBJ2-2 14 TRBV5-6 ASSFGAEKITGELF
- TRBJ2-1 7 TRBV28 ATGNEQF
- TRBJ1-6 15 TRBV4-1 ASSPQLLDRENSPLH
- TRBJ1-1 12 TRBV7-9 ASSLALANTEAF
- TRBJ2-7 11 TRBV7-9 ASSTGTTGEQY
once TRBJ1-2 12 TRBV19 ASSILETGYGYT
few TRBJ2-7 10 TRBV7-9 ASSLTGYEQY
- TRBJ2-1 12 TRBV7-9 ASSQGAWVTIEF
- TRBJ2-2 14 TRBV6-1 ASSERRSLNTGELF
- TRBJ2-7 13 TRBV28 ASSSRTGGAYEQY
- TRBJ2-1 12 TRBV11-2 ASSFTGGQNEQF
few TRBJ2-7 12 TRBV28 ASTPSDRDYEQY
- TRBJ2-1 15 TRBV7-9 ASSLGGLGQYYNEQF
few TRBJ2-7 10 TRBV7-9 ASSLWRDEQY
- TRBJ2-7 13 TRBV6-7 ASSYPGRAFHEQY
- TRBJ2-5 14 TRBV2 ASSEVTGINQETQY
- TRBJ2-1 13 TRBV7-3 ASSTTAGSYNEQF
- TRBJ1-1 11 TRBV30 AWRQGLNTEAF
- TRBJ2-3 13 TRBV19 ASSFATSEIATQY
few TRBJ1-1 13 TRBV18 ASSRNRDMNTEAF
few TRBJ1-5 13 TRBV6-1 ASSEQPYSNQPQH
- TRBJ1-3 14 TRBV7-8 ASSPSGGGRGNTIY
once TRBJ2-1 15 TRBV5-1 ASSLRVSGNPNNEQF
- TRBJ2-3 13 TRBV11-2 ASGTSGQVTDTQY
- TRBJ2-7 12 TRBV28 ASSLPSLSYEQY